The rows below give T cell receptor beta chains drawn from one sample of a study of radiotherapy plus CTLA-4 blockade in lung cancer. TCRdb's table, derived via immunoSEQ multiplex PCR, lists solely in-frame clones and lacks some. The sample has about 60,000 clones, over 65% seen once. This sample comprised peripheral blood, obtained from a patient treated with radiotherapy plus ipilimumab. The receptors here all came from a human donor with non-small cell lung cancer who had a partial response to radiotherapy plus ipilimumab. Both conserved end residues are part of each CDR3. A D gene is named only where the DNA matches it firmly. Rows may omit the clone size; those that give it use once, few, many or a size class.

V: TRBV2
J: TRBJ2-1
size: .
D: TRBD1
CDR3: CASRGQGVYNEQFF
DNA: TGTGCCAGCAGGGGACAGGGTGTCTACAATGAGCAGTTCTTC

V: TRBV4-2
J: TRBJ1-1
size: .
D: TRBD1
CDR3: CASSQGSRGQAEAFF
DNA: TGTGCCAGCAGCCAAGGCTCGAGGGGGCAGGCTGAAGCTTTCTTT

V: TRBV7-6
J: TRBJ2-2
size: .
D: TRBD2
CDR3: CASSPFDSGGAFGELFF
DNA: TGTGCCAGCAGCCCGTTCGACAGCGGGGGGGCCTTTGGGGAGCTGTTTTTT

V: TRBV6-6
J: TRBJ2-1
size: .
D: .
CDR3: CASSPRVQGDHEQFF
DNA: TGTGCCAGCAGTCCCCGGGTCCAGGGTGACCATGAGCAGTTCTTC

V: TRBV7-6
J: TRBJ2-3
size: .
D: TRBD2
CDR3: CASSLGASGGTDTQYF
DNA: TGTGCCAGCAGCTTAGGGGCTAGCGGAGGCACAGATACGCAGTATTTT

V: TRBV28
J: TRBJ2-4
size: .
D: TRBD2
CDR3: CASSLGGAKNIQYF
DNA: TGTGCCAGCAGTTTGGGGGGGGCCAAAAACATTCAGTACTTC

V: TRBV4-2
J: TRBJ1-3
size: .
D: .
CDR3: CASSQSSRQAGNTIYF
DNA: TGTGCCAGCAGCCAATCGTCGCGACAGGCGGGAAACACCATATATTTT

V: TRBV18
J: TRBJ2-6
size: .
D: .
CDR3: CASSPRQGGVWGANVLTF
DNA: TGTGCCAGCTCACCACGGCAGGGCGGAGTATGGGGGGCCAACGTCCTGACTTTC

V: TRBV5-1
J: TRBJ2-7
size: .
D: TRBD2
CDR3: CASSPRIERGEQYF
DNA: TGCGCCAGCAGCCCGCGGATAGAGCGGGGCGAGCAGTACTTC

V: TRBV29-1
J: TRBJ2-5
size: .
D: .
CDR3: CSVGTSQETQYF
DNA: TGCAGCGTTGGGACTTCCCAAGAGACCCAGTACTTC

V: TRBV6-5
J: TRBJ1-1
size: once
D: TRBD1
CDR3: CASSYHGTGPNTEAFF
DNA: TGTGCCAGCAGTTATCATGGGACAGGACCGAACACTGAAGCTTTCTTT

V: TRBV18
J: TRBJ2-5
size: .
D: TRBD2
CDR3: CASSPLGASGIQETQYF
DNA: TGTGCCAGCTCACCACTTGGGGCTAGCGGGATACAAGAGACCCAGTACTTC

V: TRBV11-2
J: TRBJ2-1
size: once
D: TRBD1
CDR3: CASSPRDRYNEQFF
DNA: TGTGCCAGCAGCCCACGGGACAGATACAATGAGCAGTTCTTC

V: TRBV6-6
J: TRBJ2-2
size: many
D: .
CDR3: CATTRGSNTGELFF
DNA: TGTGCCACCACTCGGGGGTCGAACACCGGGGAGCTGTTTTTT

V: TRBV9
J: TRBJ1-2
size: few
D: .
CDR3: CASSAQDMSSGYTF
DNA: TGTGCCAGCAGCGCACAGGATATGTCGTCAGGCTACACCTTC

V: TRBV25-1
J: TRBJ1-6
size: once
D: .
CDR3: CASSDSGHINSPLHF
DNA: TGTGCCAGCAGTGATTCAGGACACATTAATTCACCCCTCCACTTT

V: TRBV9
J: TRBJ2-5
size: .
D: TRBD1
CDR3: CASSAGTGGSYGETQYF
DNA: TGTGCCAGCAGCGCCGGGACAGGGGGGTCGTATGGAGAGACCCAGTACTTC

V: TRBV4-1
J: TRBJ2-7
size: .
D: .
CDR3: CASSLNGPGLRSSYEQYF
DNA: TGCGCCAGCAGCCTGAATGGGCCGGGACTCAGGAGCTCCTACGAGCAGTACTTC

V: TRBV21-1
J: TRBJ2-3
size: .
D: .
CDR3: CASSKDAGLGDTQYF
DNA: TGTGCCAGCAGCAAAGACGCGGGGCTCGGAGATACGCAGTATTTT

V: TRBV25-1
J: TRBJ1-1
size: .
D: .
CDR3: CASSVVGGTEAFF
DNA: TGTGCCAGCAGTGTCGTGGGAGGCACTGAAGCTTTCTTT

V: TRBV19
J: TRBJ1-3
size: .
D: TRBD1
CDR3: CASTRDRSGNTIYF
DNA: TGTGCCAGTACTCGGGACAGATCTGGAAACACCATATATTTT

V: TRBV4-1
J: TRBJ2-2
size: .
D: TRBD2
CDR3: CASSQGLAGANTGELFF
DNA: TGCGCCAGCAGCCAAGGTCTAGCGGGGGCCAACACCGGGGAGCTGTTTTTT

V: TRBV19
J: TRBJ2-3
size: .
D: TRBD2
CDR3: CASSPVSGGEYTQYF
DNA: TGTGCCAGTAGCCCTGTTAGCGGGGGGGAATATACGCAGTATTTT

V: TRBV5-1
J: TRBJ1-4
size: .
D: TRBD1
CDR3: CASSIGQGRLANEKLFF
DNA: TGCGCCAGCAGCATCGGACAGGGTCGGTTGGCTAATGAAAAACTGTTTTTT

V: TRBV2
J: TRBJ2-2
size: once
D: .
CDR3: CASRRWDKINTGELFF
DNA: TGTGCCAGCAGGCGATGGGACAAGATTAACACCGGGGAGCTGTTTTTT

V: TRBV7-3
J: TRBJ2-3
size: once
D: .
CDR3: CASSFLAGDTQYF
DNA: TGTGCCAGCAGCTTCCTAGCCGGAGATACGCAGTATTTT

V: TRBV28
J: TRBJ1-2
size: .
D: .
CDR3: CASSTGNRGYTF
DNA: TGTGCCAGCAGCACAGGGAATCGAGGCTACACCTTC

V: TRBV7-3
J: TRBJ2-1
size: .
D: TRBD2
CDR3: CASSPQAGGQAEQFF
DNA: TGTGCCAGCAGCCCCCAAGCGGGGGGGCAGGCTGAGCAGTTCTTC

V: TRBV25-1
J: TRBJ2-7
size: few
D: .
CDR3: CASRNWGRDEQYF
DNA: TGTGCCAGCCGTAACTGGGGCAGGGACGAGCAGTACTTC

V: TRBV7-9
J: TRBJ2-1
size: .
D: TRBD2
CDR3: CASSALAASYNEQFF
DNA: TGTGCCAGCAGCGCCCTAGCGGCCTCCTACAATGAGCAGTTCTTC

V: TRBV5-1
J: TRBJ1-2
size: .
D: TRBD1
CDR3: CASSLGQGVWSYTF
DNA: TGCGCCAGCAGCTTGGGACAGGGGGTATGGAGCTACACCTTC

V: TRBV19
J: TRBJ2-7
size: .
D: .
CDR3: CASSPDTYEQYF
DNA: TGTGCCAGTAGTCCAGACACCTACGAGCAGTACTTC

V: TRBV15
J: TRBJ1-3
size: .
D: .
CDR3: CATRKLSDGDTIYF
DNA: TGTGCCACCAGGAAGCTCAGCGACGGGGACACCATATATTTT

V: TRBV7-2
J: TRBJ1-4
size: few
D: TRBD1
CDR3: CASSPQGAANEKLFF
DNA: TGTGCCAGCAGCCCACAGGGGGCAGCTAATGAAAAACTGTTTTTT

V: TRBV18
J: TRBJ2-7
size: few
D: .
CDR3: CASSPETMLSYEQYF
DNA: TGTGCCAGCTCACCAGAAACTATGCTCTCCTACGAGCAGTACTTC

V: TRBV5-5
J: TRBJ1-5
size: few
D: TRBD1
CDR3: CASSLEPSGTGNNQPQHF
DNA: TGTGCCAGCAGCTTAGAGCCGTCAGGGACAGGGAACAATCAGCCCCAGCATTTT

V: TRBV2
J: TRBJ1-4
size: .
D: .
CDR3: CASSESEATNEKLFF
DNA: TGTGCCAGCAGTGAGTCCGAGGCAACTAATGAAAAACTGTTTTTT

V: TRBV19
J: TRBJ2-3
size: .
D: .
CDR3: CASSIWASTDTQYF
DNA: TGTGCCAGTAGTATCTGGGCTAGCACAGATACGCAGTATTTT

V: TRBV6-5
J: TRBJ1-3
size: .
D: TRBD1
CDR3: CASRGTVSGNTIYF
DNA: TGTGCCAGCAGGGGGACAGTCTCTGGAAACACCATATATTTT

V: TRBV4-2
J: TRBJ2-1
size: .
D: .
CDR3: CASSRSLVNGFNEQFF
DNA: TGTGCCAGCAGCCGCAGTCTTGTGAATGGCTTCAATGAGCAGTTCTTC

V: TRBV7-7
J: TRBJ2-5
size: .
D: .
CDR3: CASSLAGGQVETQYF
DNA: TGTGCCAGCAGCTTAGCGGGGGGGCAGGTGGAGACCCAGTACTTC

V: TRBV7-9
J: TRBJ2-3
size: few
D: TRBD1
CDR3: CASSFEGAADTQYF
DNA: TGTGCCAGCAGCTTCGAGGGGGCAGCAGATACGCAGTATTTT

V: TRBV28
J: TRBJ1-1
size: .
D: .
CDR3: CASSLPAEGETEAFF
DNA: TGTGCCAGCAGTCTCCCGGCGGAGGGAGAAACTGAAGCTTTCTTT

V: TRBV5-7
J: TRBJ2-5
size: .
D: TRBD2
CDR3: CASSLGGGQETQYF
DNA: TGTGCCAGCAGCTTGGGCGGGGGCCAAGAGACCCAGTACTTC

V: TRBV27
J: TRBJ2-7
size: .
D: TRBD2
CDR3: CASSLSSGGYEQYF
DNA: TGTGCCAGCAGTTTATCTAGCGGGGGGTACGAGCAGTACTTC

V: TRBV29-1
J: TRBJ1-2
size: .
D: .
CDR3: CSVPDSSYGYTF
DNA: TGCAGCGTCCCGGACAGCTCCTATGGCTACACCTTC

V: TRBV7-3
J: TRBJ2-3
size: .
D: TRBD2
CDR3: CASSLAGGTDTQYF
DNA: TGTGCCAGCAGCTTAGCGGGGGGCACAGATACGCAGTATTTT

V: TRBV7-8
J: TRBJ2-2
size: .
D: TRBD1
CDR3: CASSLADRGTGELFF
DNA: TGTGCCAGCAGCTTAGCGGACAGGGGCACCGGGGAGCTGTTTTTT

V: TRBV5-4
J: TRBJ2-5
size: few
D: TRBD1
CDR3: CASSFGDRGAGETQYF
DNA: TGTGCCAGCAGTTTTGGTGACAGGGGCGCTGGAGAGACCCAGTACTTC

V: TRBV7-6
J: TRBJ2-7
size: .
D: .
CDR3: CASSLGGDSYEQYF
DNA: TGTGCCAGCAGCTTAGGGGGGGACTCCTACGAGCAGTACTTC

V: TRBV6-5
J: TRBJ2-7
size: .
D: .
CDR3: CASSAFSTGEQYF
DNA: TGTGCCAGCAGTGCATTCTCAACGGGGGAGCAGTACTTC

V: TRBV19
J: TRBJ1-5
size: .
D: .
CDR3: CASSIEDPFKGGNQPQHF
DNA: TGTGCCAGTAGTATCGAGGATCCTTTTAAAGGAGGCAATCAGCCCCAGCATTTT

V: TRBV19
J: TRBJ2-2
size: .
D: .
CDR3: CASRGGPNTGELFF
DNA: TGTGCCAGTAGGGGGGGTCCTAACACCGGGGAGCTGTTTTTT

V: TRBV19
J: TRBJ2-2
size: .
D: .
CDR3: CASKGAAGELFF
DNA: TGTGCCAGTAAAGGAGCCGCCGGGGAGCTGTTTTTT

V: TRBV18
J: TRBJ1-1
size: .
D: TRBD1
CDR3: CASSPPMRTGVEAFF
DNA: TGTGCCAGCTCACCACCGATGCGGACAGGGGTTGAAGCTTTCTTT